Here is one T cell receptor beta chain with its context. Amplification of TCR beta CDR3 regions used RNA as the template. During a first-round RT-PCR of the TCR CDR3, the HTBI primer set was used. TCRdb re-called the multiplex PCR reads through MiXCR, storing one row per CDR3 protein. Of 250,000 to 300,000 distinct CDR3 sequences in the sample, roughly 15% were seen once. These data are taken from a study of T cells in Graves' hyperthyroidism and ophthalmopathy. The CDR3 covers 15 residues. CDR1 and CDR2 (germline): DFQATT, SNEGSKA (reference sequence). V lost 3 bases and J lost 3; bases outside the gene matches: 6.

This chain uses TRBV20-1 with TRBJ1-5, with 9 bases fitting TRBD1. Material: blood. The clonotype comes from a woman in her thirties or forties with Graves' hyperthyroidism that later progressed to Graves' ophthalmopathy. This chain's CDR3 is CSASEDRGINQPQHF. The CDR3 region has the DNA TGCAGTGCTAGTGAGGACAGGGGTATCAATCAGCCCCAGCATTTT.